This T cell receptor beta chain was sequenced during a study of T cells expressing NK-cell markers. Study overall: Sorted CD3+CD56+NKG2C+, CD3+CD56+NKG2C- and CD3+CD56-NKG2C+ T-cell subsets were beta-chain profiled. Out of eight donors sequenced, seven tested HCMV-seropositive and the remaining one seronegative.

The V gene's germline CDR1 is SGHTA and CDR2 FQGNSA. CDR3 size: 14 residues. As concerns this clonotype: Its cognate antigen is unknown.

Study outcomes and limitations: Similarly, these clonotypes led the CD3+CD56-NKG2C+ fraction as well in four donors.

The TCR beta cDNA came from 5'RACE template switching with UMIs. TCRdb reworked the 5' RACE reads into one entry per CDR3 protein, no DNA. This sample's table has about 260,000 distinct CDR3 sequences. V gene TRBV7-2 combines with J gene TRBJ1-3; lacking DNA, the TRBD1 call made by TCRdb goes unchecked. The source material was blood T cells: a sorted CD56 or NKG2C T cell subset, CD4+ or CD8+ T cells, or bulk PBMC T cells (not recorded which). This clonotype originated in a woman aged 18-70 years in good health. The CDR3 loop is CASSRTGSGNTIYF.